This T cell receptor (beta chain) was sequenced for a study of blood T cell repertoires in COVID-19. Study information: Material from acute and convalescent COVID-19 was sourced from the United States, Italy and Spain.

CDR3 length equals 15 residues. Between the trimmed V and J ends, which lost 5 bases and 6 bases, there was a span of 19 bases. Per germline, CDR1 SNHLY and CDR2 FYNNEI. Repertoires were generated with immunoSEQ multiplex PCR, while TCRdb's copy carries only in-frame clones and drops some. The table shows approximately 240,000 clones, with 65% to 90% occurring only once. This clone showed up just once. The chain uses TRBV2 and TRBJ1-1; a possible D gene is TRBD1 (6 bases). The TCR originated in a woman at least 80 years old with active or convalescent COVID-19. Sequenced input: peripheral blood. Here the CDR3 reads CASSQGRNPYAEAFF. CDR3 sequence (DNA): TGTGCCAGCAGTCAGGGGCGGAATCCCTACGCTGAAGCTTTCTTT.